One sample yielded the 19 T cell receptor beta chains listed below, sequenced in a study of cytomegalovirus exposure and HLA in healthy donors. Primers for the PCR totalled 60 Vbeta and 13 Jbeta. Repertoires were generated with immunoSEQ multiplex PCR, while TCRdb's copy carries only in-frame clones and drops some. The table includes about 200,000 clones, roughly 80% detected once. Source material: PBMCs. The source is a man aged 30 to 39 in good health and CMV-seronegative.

This CDR3 reads CASSSLQGDNEKLFF. The CDR3 coding sequence is TGTGCCAGCAGTTCTTTACAGGGAGATAATGAAAAACTGTTTTTT. J is TRBJ1-4 and V is TRBV2; D is possibly TRBD1 (6 bases). The germline V gene has CDR1 SNHLY and CDR2 FYNNEI. This CDR3 is built from 15 residues. Trimming took 5 bases from V and 4 from J, leaving 14 bases between them.

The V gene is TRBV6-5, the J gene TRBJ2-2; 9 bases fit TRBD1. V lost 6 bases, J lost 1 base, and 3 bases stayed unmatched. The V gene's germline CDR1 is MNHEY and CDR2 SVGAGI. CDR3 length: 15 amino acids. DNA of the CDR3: TGTGCCAGCAGCCCGGACAGGGGGAACACCGGGGAGCTGTTTTTT. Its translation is CASSPDRGNTGELFF.

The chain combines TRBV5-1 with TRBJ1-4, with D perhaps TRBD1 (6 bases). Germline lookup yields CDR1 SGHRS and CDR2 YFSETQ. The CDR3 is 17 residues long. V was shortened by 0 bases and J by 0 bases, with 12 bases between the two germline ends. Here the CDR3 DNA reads TGCGCCAGCAGCTTGGAGGGGGGGGGCCCAACTAATGAAAAACTGTTTTTT. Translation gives CASSLEGGGPTNEKLFF.

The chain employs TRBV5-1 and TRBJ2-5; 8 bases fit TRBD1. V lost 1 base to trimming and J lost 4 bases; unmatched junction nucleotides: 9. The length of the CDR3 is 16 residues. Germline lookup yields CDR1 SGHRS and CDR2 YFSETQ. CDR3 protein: CASSLQGAQVGETQYF. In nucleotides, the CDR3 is TGCGCCAGCAGCTTGCAGGGGGCGCAGGTGGGAGAGACCCAGTACTTC.

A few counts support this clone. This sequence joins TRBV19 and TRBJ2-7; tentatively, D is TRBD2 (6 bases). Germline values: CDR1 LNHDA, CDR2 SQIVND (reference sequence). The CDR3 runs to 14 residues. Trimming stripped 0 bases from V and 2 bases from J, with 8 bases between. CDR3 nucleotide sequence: TGTGCCAGTAGTATAGATGGGGGGACCTACGAGCAGTACTTC. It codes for CASSIDGGTYEQYF. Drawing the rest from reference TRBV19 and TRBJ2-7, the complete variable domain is DGGITQSPKYLFRKEGQNVTLSCEQNLNHDAMYWYRQDPGQGLRLIYYSQIVNDFQKGDIAEGYSVSREKKESFPLTVTSAQKNPTAFYLCASSIDGGTYEQYFGPGTRLTVT.

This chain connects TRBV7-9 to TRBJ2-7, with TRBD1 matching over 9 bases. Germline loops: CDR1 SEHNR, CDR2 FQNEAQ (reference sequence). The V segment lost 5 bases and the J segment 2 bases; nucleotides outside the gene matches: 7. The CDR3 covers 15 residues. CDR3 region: CASSPAGTGPYEQYF. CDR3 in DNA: TGTGCCAGCAGCCCCGCCGGGACAGGGCCCTACGAGCAGTACTTC.

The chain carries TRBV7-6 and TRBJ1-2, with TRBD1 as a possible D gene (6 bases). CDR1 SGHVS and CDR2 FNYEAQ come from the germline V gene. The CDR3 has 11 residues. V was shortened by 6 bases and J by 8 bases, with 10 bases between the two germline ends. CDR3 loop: CASSSTGGYTF. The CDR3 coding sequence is TGTGCCAGCAGTTCGACAGGCGGCTACACCTTC.

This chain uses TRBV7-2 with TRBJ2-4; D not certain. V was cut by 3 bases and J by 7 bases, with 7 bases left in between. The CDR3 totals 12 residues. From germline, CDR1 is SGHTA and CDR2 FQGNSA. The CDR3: CASSLAANIQYF. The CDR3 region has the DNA TGTGCCAGCAGCTTGGCGGCGAACATTCAGTACTTC.

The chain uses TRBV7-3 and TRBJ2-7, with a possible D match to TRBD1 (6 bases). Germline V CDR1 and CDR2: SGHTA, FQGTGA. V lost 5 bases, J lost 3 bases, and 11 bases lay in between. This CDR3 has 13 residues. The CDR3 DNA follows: TGTGCCAGCAGCCGAGGACAGAACTACGAGCAGTACTTC. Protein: CASSRGQNYEQYF. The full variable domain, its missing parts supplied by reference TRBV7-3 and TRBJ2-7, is GAGVSQTPSNKVTEKGKYVELRCDPISGHTALYWYRQSLGQGPEFLIYFQGTGAADDSGLPNDRFFAVRPEGSVSTLKIQRTERGDSAVYLCASSRGQNYEQYFGPGTRLTVT.

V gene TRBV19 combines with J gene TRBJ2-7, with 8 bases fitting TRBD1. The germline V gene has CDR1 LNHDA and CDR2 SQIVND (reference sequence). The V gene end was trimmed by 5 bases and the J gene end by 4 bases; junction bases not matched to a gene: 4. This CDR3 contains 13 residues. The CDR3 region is CASSQGAPYEQYF. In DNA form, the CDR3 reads TGTGCCAGTAGTCAGGGGGCGCCTTACGAGCAGTACTTC.

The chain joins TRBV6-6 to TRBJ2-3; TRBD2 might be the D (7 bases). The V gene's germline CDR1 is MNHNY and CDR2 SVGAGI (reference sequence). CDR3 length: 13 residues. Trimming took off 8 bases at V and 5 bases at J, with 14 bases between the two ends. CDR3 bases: TGTGCCAGCTGGGGGGGGGCGGGAGATACGCAGTATTTT. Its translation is CASWGGAGDTQYF.

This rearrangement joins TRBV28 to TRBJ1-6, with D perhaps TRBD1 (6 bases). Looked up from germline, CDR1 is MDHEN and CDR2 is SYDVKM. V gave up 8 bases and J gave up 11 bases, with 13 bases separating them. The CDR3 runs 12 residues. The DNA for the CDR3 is TGTGCCAGCGGAACAGGGTTGGCACCCCTCCACTTT. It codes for CASGTGLAPLHF.

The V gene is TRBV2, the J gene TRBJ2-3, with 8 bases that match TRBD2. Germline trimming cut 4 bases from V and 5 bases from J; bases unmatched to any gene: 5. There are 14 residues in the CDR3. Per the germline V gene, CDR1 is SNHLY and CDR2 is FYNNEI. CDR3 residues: CASSAGGGLDTQYF. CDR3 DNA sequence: TGTGCCAGCAGTGCCGGGGGGGGGTTAGATACGCAGTATTTT.

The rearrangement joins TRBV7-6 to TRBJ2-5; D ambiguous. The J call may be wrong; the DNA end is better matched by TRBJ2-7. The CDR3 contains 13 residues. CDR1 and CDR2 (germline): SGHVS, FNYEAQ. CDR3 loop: CASSLETSYEQYF. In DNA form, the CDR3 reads TGTGCCAGCAGCTTAGAAACCTCCTACGAGCAGTACTTC.

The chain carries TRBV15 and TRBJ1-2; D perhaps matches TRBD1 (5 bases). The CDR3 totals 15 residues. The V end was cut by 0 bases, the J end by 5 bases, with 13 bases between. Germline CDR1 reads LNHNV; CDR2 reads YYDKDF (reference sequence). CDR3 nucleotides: TGTGCCACCAGCAGAGAGGGCGGGGGGGTTTATGGCTACACCTTC. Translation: CATSREGGGVYGYTF.

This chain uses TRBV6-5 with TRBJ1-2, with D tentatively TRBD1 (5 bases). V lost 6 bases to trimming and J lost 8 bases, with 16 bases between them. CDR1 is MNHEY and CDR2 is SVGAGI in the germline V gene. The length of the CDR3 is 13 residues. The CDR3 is CASRKSQGGGYTF. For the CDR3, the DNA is TGTGCCAGCAGAAAATCCCAGGGCGGCGGCTACACCTTC.

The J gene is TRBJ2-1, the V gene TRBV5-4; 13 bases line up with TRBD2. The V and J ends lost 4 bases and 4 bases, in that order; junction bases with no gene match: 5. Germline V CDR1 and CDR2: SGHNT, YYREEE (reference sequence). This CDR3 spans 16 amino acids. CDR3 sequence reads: CASSGGLAGMYNEQFF. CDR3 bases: TGTGCCAGCAGCGGGGGACTAGCGGGGATGTACAATGAGCAGTTCTTC.

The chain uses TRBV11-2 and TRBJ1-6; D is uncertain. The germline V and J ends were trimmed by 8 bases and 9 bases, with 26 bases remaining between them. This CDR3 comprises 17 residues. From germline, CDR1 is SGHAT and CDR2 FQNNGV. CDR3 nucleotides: TGTGCCAGCTCCCTAGACGGCCGGCCGAAGGCCATTTCACCCCTCCACTTT. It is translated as CASSLDGRPKAISPLHF.

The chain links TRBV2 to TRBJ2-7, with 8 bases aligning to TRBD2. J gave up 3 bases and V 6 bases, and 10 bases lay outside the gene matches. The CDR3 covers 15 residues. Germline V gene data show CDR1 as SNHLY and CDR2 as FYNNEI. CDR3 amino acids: CASSETSALYYEQYF. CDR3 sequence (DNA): TGTGCCAGCAGCGAGACTAGCGCATTATACTACGAGCAGTACTTC.